The 13 T cell receptor beta chains reported below all come from one sample, sequenced in a study of identical twins. In TCRdb, the 5' RACE reads were re-called with MiXCR into one record per CDR3 protein. The table records about 890,000 distinct CDR3 sequences, over 9% of them present only once. The same data also went into a second study, on yellow fever vaccine responses in identical twins.

Sequenced input: PBMCs. The receptor source for this set is a woman between 18 and 30 years old in good health.

This clonotype showed up just a few times. The chain couples TRBV7-8 to TRBJ2-3, with 7 bases lining up with TRBD2. Germline CDR1 and CDR2: SGHVS and FQNEAQ. This CDR3 comprises 16 residues. V shed 5 bases, J shed 8 bases, and the junction held 16 bases outside the gene matches. CDR3 loop: CASSPSALAVSVTQYF. CDR3 DNA sequence: TGTGCCAGCAGCCCTAGCGCGCTAGCGGTATCGGTTACGCAGTATTTT.

This clonotype was observed a handful of times. This chain connects TRBV12-3 or TRBV12-4 to TRBJ2-1, with D possibly called TRBD1 or TRBD2 (5 bases each). Between the trimmed V and J ends, which lost 7 bases and 10 bases, there was a span of 14 bases. This CDR3 comprises 12 residues. CDR3 DNA sequence: TGTGCCAGCACCTCCTGGGGCGGGGAGCAGTTCTTC. Translation: CASTSWGGEQFF.

This clonotype was counted between two and nine times. This chain connects TRBV29-1 to TRBJ2-2; 11 nucleotides agree with TRBD1. Germline V gene data show CDR1 as SQVTM and CDR2 as ANQGSEA. With V trimmed by 0 bases and J by 7 bases, 10 bases remained unmatched. This CDR3 comprises 17 residues. This chain's CDR3 is CSVEDEGQGEGGGELFF. The CDR3, as DNA: TGCAGCGTTGAAGATGAGGGACAGGGGGAAGGAGGCGGGGAGCTGTTTTTT.

This clonotype was observed many times. V is TRBV20-1 and J is TRBJ2-2, with a tentative D call TRBD1 (6 bases). The V end was cut by 1 base, the J end by 7 bases, with 13 bases between. CDR1 and CDR2 from the germline V gene are DFQATT and SNEGSKA (reference sequence). This CDR3 comprises 14 residues. The DNA of the CDR3 is TGCAGTGCTAGAGTACAGGGCTCCGGCGGGGAGCTGTTTTTT. Protein sequence: CSARVQGSGGELFF.

This clonotype turned up a few times. V is TRBV10-2 and J is TRBJ2-3; the match to TRBD2 covers 12 bases. Per the germline V gene, CDR1 is WSHSY and CDR2 is SAAADI. The CDR3 spans 16 residues. With 6 bases clipped from V and 5 bases from J, the junction kept 9 bases outside the gene matches. CDR3 coding DNA: TGCGCCAGCAGCGTCGGACTAGCGGGGAGTGGAGATACGCAGTATTTT. Encoded protein: CASSVGLAGSGDTQYF.

This clonotype occurred a few times. The rearrangement uses TRBV12-3 or TRBV12-4 and TRBJ2-1, with 12 bases matching TRBD1. The V gene end was trimmed by 7 bases and the J gene end by 7 bases; junction bases not matched to a gene: 11. The CDR3 runs 16 residues. The CDR3 DNA follows: TGTGCCAGCATCGAAAAGGGACAGGGGGCGCGGAATGAGCAGTTCTTC. Translated, it gives CASIEKGQGARNEQFF.

Notes on this clonotype: This may arise from a read error, as a much more abundant clone is one base away. This rearrangement joins TRBV10-3 to TRBJ2-3; TRBD1 matches 9 bases. Losses at the gene ends were 10 bases for V and 0 bases for J; bases not matched to a gene: 11. The CDR3 consists of 16 residues. CDR1 and CDR2 (germline): ENHRY, SYGVKD. The CDR3 region is CANGPTGGRSTDTQYF. As DNA, the CDR3 is TGTGCCAACGGACCCACAGGGGGCCGTAGCACAGATACGCAGTATTTT.

V and J are TRBV3-1 and TRBJ2-7; D is ambiguous. This CDR3 comprises 12 residues. CDR1 is LGHDT and CDR2 is YNNKEL in the germline V gene (reference sequence). Trimming cost V 1 base and J 7 bases, with 8 bases left between them. The CDR3 here is CASSQVLGEQYF. The CDR3 DNA is TGTGCCAGCAGCCAAGTGTTGGGGGAGCAGTACTTC.

This sequence joins TRBV15 and TRBJ2-1; 7 positions agree with TRBD1. Germline V gene lookup returns CDR1 LNHNV and CDR2 YYDKDF (reference sequence). The CDR3 is 14 amino acids. Losses at the gene ends were 3 bases for V and 4 bases for J; bases not matched to a gene: 3. CDR3: CATSRDRQYNEQFF. CDR3 in DNA: TGTGCCACCAGCAGGGACAGGCAATACAATGAGCAGTTCTTC.

Only a few counts were recorded for this clonotype. This chain uses TRBV19 with TRBJ1-5, with D possibly matching TRBD1 (5 bases). Between the trimmed V and J ends, which lost 3 bases and 1 base, there was a span of 10 bases. Germline loops: CDR1 LNHDA, CDR2 SQIVND (reference sequence). The CDR3 extends over 15 amino acids. CDR3 in amino acids: CASSIGGRSNQPQHF. DNA of the CDR3: TGTGCCAGTAGTATTGGGGGAAGGAGCAATCAGCCCCAGCATTTT.

This clonotype was counted a few times. The chain couples TRBV15 to TRBJ2-1; D uncertain. V was shortened by 4 bases and J by 7 bases, with 20 bases between the two germline ends. The CDR3 has 16 residues. Germline V gene lookup returns CDR1 LNHNV and CDR2 YYDKDF (reference sequence). The CDR3, as DNA: TGTGCCACCAGCAAAGCCCCCAATGGCGATGGGAATGAGCAGTTCTTC. Translated, it gives CATSKAPNGDGNEQFF.

The chain recombines TRBV12-3 or TRBV12-4 with TRBJ1-1; a possible D gene is TRBD1 (5 bases). V lost 6 bases to trimming and J lost 1 base, with 12 bases between them. The CDR3 has 14 amino acids. Here the CDR3 DNA reads TGTGCCAGCAGAATGGGGCAGACGAACACTGAAGCTTTCTTT. Translation gives CASRMGQTNTEAFF.

This clonotype was seen a handful of times. V usage is TRBV3-1 and J usage is TRBJ2-6, with D perhaps matching TRBD1 (6 bases). V lost 6 bases and J 0 bases, leaving 12 bases between the germline ends. Per germline, CDR1 LGHDT and CDR2 YNNKEL (reference sequence). This CDR3 spans 16 amino acids. CDR3 loop: CASSGQPSSGANVLTF. CDR3 in DNA: TGTGCCAGCAGTGGACAGCCCTCCTCTGGGGCCAACGTCCTGACTTTC.